Below, 19 T cell receptor beta chains from the same sample are listed, as sequenced in a study of blood T cells in healthy people across ages. It was with a sample-barcoded 5' primer and a J-beta primer mix that a second PCR of roughly 6 to 12 cycles was run. TCRdb fed the 5' RACE reads into MiXCR, producing one record per CDR3 protein. Of around 670,000 distinct CDR3 sequences listed, approximately 30% are singletons. The sample taken for sequencing was blood. The receptor set was obtained from an elderly woman in good health.

This clonotype was counted at least ten times. The rearrangement links TRBV6-6 to TRBJ2-4; the match to TRBD1 covers 9 bases. The germline V gene encodes CDR1 MNHNY and CDR2 SVGAGI (reference sequence). The J segment lost 13 bases and the V segment lost 1 base, leaving 8 bases of the junction unmatched. The CDR3 has 14 amino acids. The CDR3 nucleotides read TGTGCCAGCAGTTACTGGCGGACAGGGGTAGAGCAGTACTTC. Its translation: CASSYWRTGVEQYF.

This clonotype has a count of ten or more. CDR3 nucleotide sequence: TGTGCCAGCAAGGTCGGACCAACTAATGAAAAACTGTTTTTT. It codes for CASKVGPTNEKLFF. The V and J genes are TRBV6-1 and TRBJ1-4; the D is unclear. V lost 7 bases and J lost 0, with 9 bases in between. The CDR3 consists of 14 residues. The germline V gene has CDR1 MNHNS and CDR2 SASEGT.

Ten or more counts support this clonotype. The CDR3 sequence: CSARDQAHMATQYF. CDR3 nucleotide sequence: TGCAGTGCTAGAGATCAAGCCCATATGGCGACCCAGTACTTC. The chain couples TRBV20-1 to TRBJ2-5; no clear D. This CDR3 is built from 14 residues. The V and J ends lost 0 bases and 7 bases respectively, with 15 bases between them. Germline V lookup: CDR1 DFQATT, CDR2 SNEGSKA (reference sequence).

This clonotype was counted only a few times. This chain joins TRBV25-1 and TRBJ2-1, with TRBD2 as a possible D gene (6 bases). Germline CDR1 is MGHDK and CDR2 is SYGVNS. CDR3 length: 14 residues. Trimming took 3 bases from V and 10 from J, leaving 16 bases between them. The CDR3 sequence is CASSDNYPGREQFF. CDR3 nucleotide sequence: TGTGCCAGCAGTGATAATTATCCGGGGAGGGAGCAGTTCTTC.

This clonotype was seen many times. The V gene is TRBV20-1, the J gene TRBJ2-1; the match to TRBD2 covers 10 bases. The germline V gene encodes CDR1 DFQATT and CDR2 SNEGSKA (reference sequence). The CDR3 sequence is 14 residues long. V trimming: 6 bases; J trimming: 5 bases; junction bases outside the gene matches: 7. The CDR3 region is CSANLAGANNEQFF. The CDR3 coding sequence is TGCAGTGCCAATCTAGCGGGGGCAAACAATGAGCAGTTCTTC.

There are a few counts of this clonotype. The rearrangement uses TRBV30 and TRBJ1-1; possible D gene TRBD1, 6 bases. V was pared by 6 bases and J by 7 bases, with 9 bases between. Germline V gives CDR1 GTSNPN, CDR2 SVGIG (reference sequence). The CDR3 sequence is 10 residues long. In DNA, the CDR3 is TGTGCCTGCACCAGGGGTGAAGCTTTCTTT. Residues: CACTRGEAFF.

This clonotype was observed many times. It may be a read error: a sequence one base away is much more abundant. V usage is TRBV30 and J usage is TRBJ2-1, with 8 nucleotides matching TRBD2. Germline V gives CDR1 GTSNPN, CDR2 SVGIG (reference sequence). V gave up 1 base and J gave up 6 bases; unmatched junction bases: 5. The CDR3 runs to 14 residues. In nucleotides, the CDR3 is TGTGCCTGGAGTGGGGGCGGGGGGCTCAATGAGCAGTTCTTC. Translating it yields CAWSGGGGLNEQFF.

This clonotype appeared a few times. The chain carries TRBV30 and TRBJ1-1, with a tentative D call TRBD1 (6 bases). The CDR3 spans 14 residues. The V end was cut by 2 bases, the J end by 3 bases, with 13 bases between. Germline CDR1 reads GTSNPN; CDR2 reads SVGIG (reference sequence). The CDR3 region has the DNA TGTGCCTGGAGTCGGGGGGCGAGGGACACTGAAGCTTTCTTT. Translation: CAWSRGARDTEAFF.

The V gene is TRBV28, the J gene TRBJ2-2, with unresolved D. Trimming left V 6 bases short and J 2 bases short, with 7 bases between. The CDR3 has 13 amino acids. Per germline, CDR1 MDHEN and CDR2 SYDVKM. The CDR3 nucleotides read TGTGCCAGCAGGGGAATAAACACCGGGGAGCTGTTTTTT. This gives the protein CASRGINTGELFF.

Notes on this clonotype: A read error may be the cause here, since a much bigger clone is one base away. The chain carries TRBV10-3 and TRBJ1-2; D perhaps matches TRBD1 (5 bases). Germline-derived CDR1 and CDR2 are ENHRY and SYGVKD. The CDR3 is made up of 12 amino acids. The CDR3 loop reads CAIGEIGGGYTF. CDR3 sequence (DNA): TGTGCCATCGGTGAGATTGGGGGAGGCTACACCTTC.

This clonotype occurred many times. The chain has TRBV5-1 and TRBJ2-1; D unclear. This CDR3 contains 15 residues. The germline V gene encodes CDR1 SGHRS and CDR2 YFSETQ. Between the trimmed V and J ends, which lost 0 bases and 0 bases, there was a span of 7 bases. CDR3 region: CASSLDESSYNEQFF. CDR3 nucleotides: TGCGCCAGCAGCTTGGATGAGAGCTCCTACAATGAGCAGTTCTTC.

The V call is TRBV5-1, the J call TRBJ2-3; TRBD1 aligns across 9 bases. CDR3 length equals 16 residues. The ends lost 2 bases at V and 12 bases at J; junction bases unmatched: 16. Germline-derived CDR1 and CDR2 are SGHRS and YFSETQ. The CDR3 here is CASSLQGARGTDIQYF. CDR3 in DNA: TGCGCCAGCAGCTTACAGGGGGCGCGGGGCACAGATATACAGTATTTT.

On this clonotype: Given a much more abundant clone one base away, this may be a read error. The chain combines TRBV6-1 with TRBJ2-5, with 9 bases lining up with TRBD2. V was pared by 7 bases and J by 11 bases, with 14 bases of the junction left unmatched. This CDR3 region has 14 residues. Germline V gives CDR1 MNHNS, CDR2 SASEGT. The CDR3 here is CASNSGGVGREQYF. The CDR3 coding sequence is TGTGCCAGCAATAGCGGGGGCGTGGGTAGGGAGCAGTACTTC.

This clonotype was detected only a few times. This rearrangement joins TRBV30 to TRBJ1-4; D ambiguous. This CDR3 is 16 amino acids long. Germline CDR1 GTSNPN, CDR2 SVGIG (reference sequence). V was cut by 0 bases and J by 0 bases, with 11 bases left in between. This CDR3 is CAWSVWRAATNEKLFF. Written as DNA, the CDR3 is TGTGCCTGGAGTGTTTGGAGGGCCGCAACTAATGAAAAACTGTTTTTT.

The chain's CDR3 is CASSFETGGLDGYTF. CDR3 DNA sequence: TGTGCCAGCAGCTTCGAGACAGGGGGTTTGGACGGCTACACCTTC. The chain joins TRBV7-9 to TRBJ1-2, with 9 bases matching TRBD1. After removal of 3 bases from V and 8 bases from J, the junction contained 10 bases not matched to a gene. The CDR3 has 15 amino acids. CDR1 SEHNR and CDR2 FQNEAQ come from the germline V gene (reference sequence).

In its sample, this clonotype was seen a few times. V is TRBV29-1 and J is TRBJ2-3; TRBD1 agrees at 12 bases. From germline, CDR1 is SQVTM and CDR2 ANQGSEA. After removal of 5 bases from V and 5 bases from J, the junction contained 5 bases not matched to a gene. This CDR3 comprises 14 residues. CDR3 amino acids: CSVKGQGAVDTQYF. The CDR3 bases are TGCAGCGTTAAGGGACAGGGGGCGGTAGATACGCAGTATTTT.

The rearrangement uses TRBV28 and TRBJ1-4; TRBD1 is a possible D gene (5 bases). CDR1 and CDR2 from the germline V gene are MDHEN and SYDVKM. With 5 bases removed from V and 8 bases from J, the gap between germline ends came to 12 bases. The CDR3 length is 13 residues. The DNA of the CDR3 is TGTGCCAGCAGTATCGGGGGGAGAGAAAAACTGTTTTTT. Its translation is CASSIGGREKLFF.

This clonotype was counted ten times or more. This rearrangement joins TRBV5-1 to TRBJ2-1, with no clear D. The V and J ends lost 3 bases and 6 bases respectively, with 13 bases between them. Germline CDR1 reads SGHRS; CDR2 reads YFSETQ. The CDR3 contains 14 residues. CDR3 sequence (DNA): TGCGCCAGCAGCTCACAGAGCGTTTCCAATGAGCAGTTCTTC. Encoded protein: CASSSQSVSNEQFF. The entire variable domain, with the rest obtained from reference TRBV5-1 and TRBJ2-1, is as follows: KAGVTQTPRYLIKTRGQQVTLSCSPISGHRSVSWYQQTPGQGLQFLFEYFSETQRNKGNFPGRFSGRQFSNSRSEMNVSTLELGDSALYLCASSSQSVSNEQFFGPGTRLTVL.

This clonotype was picked up many times. V is TRBV12-3 or TRBV12-4 and J is TRBJ2-1; TRBD1 might be the D (6 bases). Trimming took off 4 bases at V and 6 bases at J, with 19 bases between the two ends. The CDR3 extends over 16 amino acids. This CDR3 is CASSWIVRGFSNEQFF. The CDR3 DNA follows: TGTGCCAGCAGTTGGATCGTCAGGGGTTTTTCCAATGAGCAGTTCTTC.